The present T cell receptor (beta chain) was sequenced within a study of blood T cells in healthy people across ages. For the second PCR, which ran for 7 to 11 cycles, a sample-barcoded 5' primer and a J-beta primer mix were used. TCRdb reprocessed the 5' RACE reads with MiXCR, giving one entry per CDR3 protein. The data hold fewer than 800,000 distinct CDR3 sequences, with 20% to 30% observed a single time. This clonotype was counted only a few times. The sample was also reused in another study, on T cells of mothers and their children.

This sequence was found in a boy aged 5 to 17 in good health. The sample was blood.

CDR3 nucleotides: TGTGCCAGCAGCAAACGCACGTCTGCCAGGGGGCGGACGGCCAAAAACATTCAGTACTTC. As protein: CASSKRTSARGRTAKNIQYF. J is TRBJ2-4 and V is TRBV21-1; the DNA was not used to check the table's D call, TRBD1. TRBV21-1 is a pseudogene segment. The length of the CDR3 is 20 residues.